This passage covers 29 T cell receptor beta chains from one sample sequenced in a study of PD-1 blockade in classical Hodgkin lymphoma. TCRdb's table, derived via immunoSEQ multiplex PCR, lists solely in-frame clones and lacks some. This sample yields 100,000 or so clones, of which roughly 91% are seen a single time; 6.6% belongs to the top ten. Each and every patient relapsed after autologous stem cell transplantation, and patients got differing brentuximab vedotin exposure. This material consisted of peripheral blood mononuclear cells (PBMCs), taken before the second cycle of nivolumab. Receptors were obtained from a human donor with classical Hodgkin lymphoma.

V gene TRBV6-5 combines with J gene TRBJ2-7; 8 bases agree with TRBD2. This CDR3 has 15 amino acids. Germline values: CDR1 MNHEY, CDR2 SVGAGI. The J segment lost 0 bases and the V segment lost 4 bases, leaving 5 bases of the junction unmatched. The CDR3, as DNA: TGTGCCAGCAGTTCCTTCGGGACTAGCTCCTACGAGCAGTACTTC. It encodes CASSSFGTSSYEQYF.

The chain is built from TRBV30 and TRBJ1-3, with 8 bases identical to TRBD1. Germline trimming cut 0 bases from V and 0 bases from J; bases unmatched to any gene: 1. The CDR3 spans 15 residues. From germline, CDR1 is GTSNPN and CDR2 SVGIG (reference sequence). The chain's CDR3 is CAWSVQGGSGNTIYF. The CDR3 DNA reads TGTGCCTGGAGTGTACAGGGGGGCTCTGGAAACACCATATATTTT.

The J gene is TRBJ2-2, the V gene TRBV27, with 8 bases lining up with TRBD2. Germline V gene sequence: CDR1 MNHEY, CDR2 SMNVEV (reference sequence). CDR3 length: 16 residues. With V trimmed by 4 bases and J by 4 bases, 8 bases remained unmatched. CDR3: CASSSSPGGGTGELFF. The CDR3, as DNA: TGTGCCAGCAGTTCCTCCCCCGGGGGGGGCACCGGGGAGCTGTTTTTT.

The V and J genes are TRBV19 and TRBJ1-2; no clear D. Germline CDR1 LNHDA, CDR2 SQIVND (reference sequence). V was clipped by 0 bases and J by 2 bases, with 7 bases between them. The CDR3 is 14 amino acids. The CDR3 DNA is TGTGCCAGTAGTATAGACCATTGGAACTATGGCTACACCTTC. Translation: CASSIDHWNYGYTF. Full variable domain (outside the CDR3, taken from reference TRBV19 and TRBJ1-2): DGGITQSPKYLFRKEGQNVTLSCEQNLNHDAMYWYRQDPGQGLRLIYYSQIVNDFQKGDIAEGYSVSREKKESFPLTVTSAQKNPTAFYLCASSIDHWNYGYTFGSGTRLTVV.

This chain links TRBV27 with TRBJ2-5; 9 nucleotides match TRBD2. The germline V gene encodes CDR1 MNHEY and CDR2 SMNVEV (reference sequence). The CDR3 length is 15 residues. V gave up 1 base and J gave up 5 bases; unmatched junction bases: 5. In nucleotides, the CDR3 is TGTGCCAGCAGTTTATTTAGCGGGGGTGGGGAGACCCAGTACTTC. Translated, it gives CASSLFSGGGETQYF.

The gene calls are TRBV11-2 and TRBJ2-5; 10 bases line up with TRBD2. The CDR3 sequence is 15 residues long. With 5 bases clipped from V and 2 bases from J, the junction kept 5 bases outside the gene matches. Germline CDR1 reads SGHAT; CDR2 reads FQNNGV. The CDR3 bases are TGTGCCAGCAGCCGTCCACTAGCGGGGCAAGAGACCCAGTACTTC. It specifies CASSRPLAGQETQYF.

V usage is TRBV7-9 and J usage is TRBJ2-7; either TRBD1 or TRBD2 may fit D (5 bases each). Germline-derived CDR1 and CDR2 are SEHNR and FQNEAQ (reference sequence). The CDR3 consists of 15 residues. The germline V and J ends were trimmed by 6 bases and 4 bases, with 19 bases remaining between them. The CDR3 reads CASRRVGIRDYEQYF. For the CDR3, the DNA is TGTGCCAGCAGGCGGGTCGGGATCAGGGATTACGAGCAGTACTTC.

The V and J genes are TRBV7-2 and TRBJ1-5, with 7 bases identical to TRBD1. V trimming: 5 bases; J trimming: 7 bases; junction bases outside the gene matches: 8. CDR3 length equals 14 residues. Germline lookup yields CDR1 SGHTA and CDR2 FQGNSA. DNA of the CDR3: TGTGCCAGCAGCCCCGGAGGGGGCCCCCAGCCCCAGCATTTT. Its translation: CASSPGGGPQPQHF.

The chain recombines TRBV2 with TRBJ1-6; tentative D call: TRBD1 (6 bases). Germline lookup yields CDR1 SNHLY and CDR2 FYNNEI. V gave up 11 bases and J gave up 3 bases, with 11 bases separating them. CDR3 length: 13 amino acids. The DNA of the CDR3 is TGTGCCGACCACAGGGACTATAATTCACCCCTCCACTTT. It encodes CADHRDYNSPLHF.

J is TRBJ2-7 and V is TRBV7-2; D remains unclear. CDR3 length: 11 amino acids. V was pared by 9 bases and J by 1 base, with 7 bases between. CDR1 and CDR2 (germline): SGHTA, FQGNSA. The DNA of the CDR3 is TGTGCCAGTGAAACTTCCTACGAGCAGTACTTC. It encodes CASETSYEQYF.

Here the CDR3 reads CASSVGSPSTDTQYF. CDR3 sequence (DNA): TGTGCCAGCAGCGTAGGCTCGCCTAGCACAGATACGCAGTATTTT. This rearrangement joins TRBV9 to TRBJ2-3; D remains unclear. The CDR3 has 15 amino acids. V lost 0 bases, J lost 0 bases, and 8 bases lay in between. Germline V gives CDR1 SGDLS, CDR2 YYNGEE.

The J gene is TRBJ2-2, the V gene TRBV5-1; 10 nucleotides line up with TRBD1. This CDR3 spans 16 amino acids. The trim removed 3 bases at V and 4 bases at J, leaving 6 bases unmatched. Germline V gene sequence: CDR1 SGHRS, CDR2 YFSETQ. CDR3 loop: CASSSDRGLSTGELFF. The CDR3 DNA follows: TGCGCCAGCAGCTCCGACAGGGGGCTGTCCACCGGGGAGCTGTTTTTT.

This chain uses TRBV6-6 with TRBJ2-7; D unclear. V was trimmed by 2 bases and J by 7 bases, leaving 18 bases between them. The CDR3 has 15 amino acids. Germline V gene sequence: CDR1 MNHNY, CDR2 SVGAGI (reference sequence). CDR3 DNA: TGTGCCAGCAGTTACGAGGCTCTCCCTAATGGGGAGCAGTACTTC. It translates to CASSYEALPNGEQYF.

The rearrangement links TRBV11-2 to TRBJ1-6, with TRBD1 as a possible D gene (5 bases). The germline gives CDR1 SGHAT, CDR2 FQNNGV. The CDR3 loop spans 15 amino acids. V was pared by 1 base and J by 3 bases, with 7 bases between. CDR3 loop: CASSLAGIYNSPLHF. The CDR3, as DNA: TGTGCCAGCAGCTTAGCAGGGATCTATAATTCACCCCTCCACTTT. The whole variable domain, remainder taken from reference TRBV11-2 and TRBJ1-6, is EAGVAQSPRYKIIEKRQSVAFWCNPISGHATLYWYQQILGQGPKLLIQFQNNGVVDDSQLPKDRFSAERLKGVDSTLKIQPAKLEDSAVYLCASSLAGIYNSPLHFGNGTRLTVT.

This clone has a single count. The V and J genes are TRBV19 and TRBJ1-5; D is uncertain. Between the trimmed V and J ends, which lost 5 bases and 9 bases, there was a span of 14 bases. Germline CDR1 reads LNHDA; CDR2 reads SQIVND (reference sequence). This CDR3 has 13 residues. The CDR3 DNA follows: TGTGCCAGTAGTCCGGGGATAATGAGGCCCCAGCATTTT. Its translation: CASSPGIMRPQHF.

V usage is TRBV5-4 and J usage is TRBJ1-2; weak D call: TRBD1 (5 bases). V lost 1 base, J lost 5 bases, and 9 bases lay in between. Germline CDR1 and CDR2: SGHNT and YYREEE (reference sequence). The CDR3 spans 13 residues. CDR3 coding DNA: TGTGCCAGCAGCTTGTCAGGGTCTTATGGCTACACCTTC. This encodes CASSLSGSYGYTF.

The chain couples TRBV28 to TRBJ1-5; D unclear. Germline CDR1 is MDHEN and CDR2 is SYDVKM. V was shortened by 5 bases and J by 2 bases, with 10 bases between the two germline ends. There are 14 residues in the CDR3. CDR3 nucleotide sequence: TGTGCCAGCAGTAGCCCCGCGGGCAATCAGCCCCAGCATTTT. Protein sequence: CASSSPAGNQPQHF.

This CDR3 is CASRPQGARGQPQHF. The CDR3 region has the DNA TGTGCCAGCAGACCCCAGGGGGCTAGGGGTCAGCCCCAGCATTTT. The rearrangement joins TRBV6-5 to TRBJ1-5; 8 nucleotides line up with TRBD1. The V gene end was trimmed by 6 bases and the J gene end by 6 bases; junction bases not matched to a gene: 10. This CDR3 contains 15 residues. CDR1 and CDR2 from the germline V gene are MNHEY and SVGAGI.

J is TRBJ2-5 and V is TRBV11-3; weak D call: TRBD2 (6 bases). Between the trimmed V and J ends, which lost 6 bases and 7 bases, there was a span of 15 bases. The CDR3 is 13 amino acids. Looked up from germline, CDR1 is SGHNT and CDR2 is YENEEA. The CDR3 DNA follows: TGTGCCAGCAGTTCTTCCGTGGGGGGGACCCAGTACTTC. This translates into CASSSSVGGTQYF.

A single count supports this clone. V usage is TRBV19 and J usage is TRBJ1-5, with D perhaps TRBD1 (5 bases). CDR3 length equals 14 residues. V shed 2 bases and J shed 1 base, with 6 bases lying between them. The germline gives CDR1 LNHDA, CDR2 SQIVND (reference sequence). The CDR3 DNA reads as TGTGCCAGTAGTATACAGGGCAGCAATCAGCCCCAGCATTTT. Translated: CASSIQGSNQPQHF.

The CDR3 sequence is CASSLLTGGTNYGYTF. In DNA, the CDR3 is TGTGCCAGCAGCCTACTCACAGGGGGCACTAACTATGGCTACACCTTC. This chain links TRBV28 with TRBJ1-2; 9 nucleotides match TRBD1. The V segment lost 6 bases and the J segment 0 bases; nucleotides outside the gene matches: 8. The CDR3 contains 16 residues. Germline V gene lookup returns CDR1 MDHEN and CDR2 SYDVKM.

This clone has only one observation. The chain links TRBV4-2 to TRBJ2-2; 10 positions match TRBD2. V was pared by 1 base and J by 16 bases, with 6 bases of the junction left unmatched. Germline CDR1 and CDR2: LGHNA and YNFKEQ. The CDR3 consists of 13 residues. For the CDR3, the DNA is TGTGCCAGCAGCCAAGTTCTAGCGGGGGTCCCGTTTTTT. This sequence encodes CASSQVLAGVPFF.

The chain carries TRBV7-9 and TRBJ2-3, with 13 bases fitting TRBD2. The CDR3 is made up of 17 amino acids. Germline V gene lookup returns CDR1 SEHNR and CDR2 FQNEAQ (reference sequence). J lost 1 base, V lost 5 bases, and 6 bases had no gene match. The CDR3 DNA reads as TGTGCCAGCAGCCAATCCGGACTAGCGGGGGGCACAGATACGCAGTATTTT. Translated: CASSQSGLAGGTDTQYF.

This clone was picked up one time. The V call is TRBV7-6, the J call TRBJ1-1; perhaps TRBD1 as D (6 bases). Germline V gene data show CDR1 as SGHVS and CDR2 as FNYEAQ. V was trimmed by 6 bases and J by 9 bases, leaving 23 bases between them. The CDR3 extends over 15 amino acids. CDR3 sequence reads: CASSRTEGVVMKAFF. As DNA, the CDR3 is TGTGCCAGCAGTCGAACGGAGGGGGTGGTAATGAAAGCTTTCTTT.

The rearrangement uses TRBV6-6 and TRBJ1-6; perhaps TRBD1 as D (5 bases). The length of the CDR3 is 14 residues. The germline V gene has CDR1 MNHNY and CDR2 SVGAGI (reference sequence). V gave up 2 bases and J gave up 13 bases, with 15 bases separating them. Written as DNA, the CDR3 is TGTGCCAGCAGTTACGTGGGGAGGGGACCTCCCCTCCACTTT. Translated: CASSYVGRGPPLHF.

The chain carries TRBV7-2 and TRBJ2-7; D not resolved. V was clipped by 4 bases and J by 1 base, with 11 bases between them. Germline-derived CDR1 and CDR2 are SGHTA and FQGNSA. The CDR3 has 14 amino acids. Written as DNA, the CDR3 is TGTGCCAGCAGCTCCCAGACTGAATCCTACGAGCAGTACTTC. It yields the protein CASSSQTESYEQYF.

Details on this clone: This CDR3 is also generated by other DNA sequences in the sample. V gene TRBV7-2 combines with J gene TRBJ2-7; perhaps TRBD2 as D (5 bases). Germline V CDR1 and CDR2: SGHTA, FQGNSA. Between the trimmed V and J ends, which lost 0 bases and 3 bases, there was a span of 9 bases. CDR3 size: 14 residues. The CDR3 DNA follows: TGTGCCAGCAGCTTAGCAGGGAGCAGCTACGAGCAGTACTTC. Encoded protein: CASSLAGSSYEQYF.

The chain recombines TRBV13 with TRBJ1-2; 7 bases are shared with TRBD1. The ends lost 2 bases at V and 2 bases at J; junction bases unmatched: 8. Germline-derived CDR1 and CDR2 are PRHDT and FYEKMQ (reference sequence). This CDR3 spans 16 amino acids. The CDR3 here is CASSLIGGRGNYGYTF. For the CDR3, the DNA is TGTGCCAGCAGCTTAATAGGGGGCAGGGGGAACTATGGCTACACCTTC.

This rearrangement joins TRBV7-9 to TRBJ1-6; TRBD1 is a possible D gene (6 bases). CDR1 and CDR2 (germline): SEHNR, FQNEAQ (reference sequence). The ends were cut back, 5 bases at V and 8 bases at J, with 13 bases in the middle. The CDR3 loop spans 14 amino acids. The CDR3 here is CASSPGVVDSPLHF. The CDR3 nucleotides read TGTGCCAGCAGCCCAGGGGTCGTGGATTCACCCCTCCACTTT.